Listed below are T cell receptor beta chains from one sample, sequenced in a study of blood T cell repertoires in COVID-19. Libraries were prepared by immunoSEQ multiplex PCR; TCRdb keeps only in-frame clonotypes and omits some of them. The sample shows 95,000 to 150,000 clones, more than 80% of them seen only once. The sample was peripheral blood. These receptors all come from a woman over 75 with COVID-19, enrolled during active disease. Each CDR3 is given with its conserved first and last residue. A D gene is named only where the DNA matches it firmly. The listing skips clone size in some rows; elsewhere it reads once, few, many or a size class.

TRBD1	14	TRBJ1-2	TRBV7-3	-	CASGAGTGDYGYTF	TGTGCCAGCGGAGCCGGGACAGGGGACTATGGCTACACCTTC
-	15	TRBJ2-7	TRBV21-1	once	CASRGTSLIYYEQYF	TGTGCCAGCAGAGGGACTAGCCTGATTTATTACGAGCAGTACTTC
-	14	TRBJ2-7	TRBV7-9	-	CASSLPGSPYEQYF	TGTGCCAGCAGCTTACCCGGGAGTCCCTACGAGCAGTACTTC
-	15	TRBJ2-1	TRBV6-2/TRBV6-3	-	CASSSPRSSHNEQFF	TGTGCCAGCAGTTCCCCTCGCAGTAGCCACAATGAGCAGTTCTTC
TRBD1	12	TRBJ1-2	TRBV29-1	-	CGVDWTGIGYTF	TGCGGGGTGGACTGGACAGGGATCGGCTACACCTTC
-	13	TRBJ2-1	TRBV27	-	CASSLQGKNEQFF	TGTGCCAGCAGTTTGCAGGGCAAGAATGAGCAGTTCTTC
TRBD1	17	TRBJ2-7	TRBV9	once	CASSVGLGDSVTYEQYF	TGTGCCAGCAGCGTAGGATTAGGGGACAGTGTCACCTACGAGCAGTACTTC
-	16	TRBJ2-2	TRBV5-4	-	CASSLDTGFNTGELFF	TGTGCCAGCAGCTTGGATACAGGGTTTAATACCGGGGAGCTGTTTTTT
-	16	TRBJ2-2	TRBV15	-	CATSRGGQGRTGELFF	TGTGCCACCAGCAGAGGGGGGCAGGGACGAACCGGGGAGCTGTTTTTT
-	14	TRBJ1-4	TRBV3-1/TRBV3-2	-	CASSQERGDEKLFF	TGTGCCAGCAGCCAAGAAAGGGGTGATGAAAAACTGTTTTTT
-	12	TRBJ2-5	TRBV28	few	CASSSPQWTVYF	TGTGCCAGCAGTTCCCCACAATGGACAGTGTACTTC
-	15	TRBJ2-5	TRBV5-1	-	CASSLLGQLQETQYF	TGCGCCAGCAGCCTGCTAGGACAGCTGCAAGAGACCCAGTACTTC
-	12	TRBJ2-1	TRBV12-3/TRBV12-4	-	CASSLILNEQFF	TGTGCCAGCAGTTTAATTCTCAATGAGCAGTTCTTC
TRBD1	14	TRBJ1-2	TRBV27	-	CASSSPTGGRGYTF	TGTGCCAGCAGTTCCCCGACAGGGGGCAGGGGCTACACCTTC
-	14	TRBJ2-5	TRBV10-3	-	CAISSASGQETQYF	TGTGCCATCTCCTCGGCCTCGGGTCAAGAGACCCAGTACTTC